These T cell receptor beta chains were read from a single sample in a study of T cell responses to AZD1222 COVID-19 vaccine. Generated by immunoSEQ multiplex PCR, the TCRdb table keeps only in-frame clones and is missing some. The sample has 100,000 or so clones; 86% are singletons. The sequencing used peripheral blood, collected on day 0 of AZD1222 vaccination. The source of these receptors is an adult in good health. Both conserved end residues are trimmed from each CDR3. Clone size, where shown, is once, few, many, or a class for clones that have expanded.

ASSPPGSPGNTIY,13,TRBV7-2,.,TRBJ1-3
ASRLGGVGVTEAF,13,TRBV27,.,TRBJ1-1
ASRSKRYEQY,10,TRBV7-2,medium-sized,TRBJ2-7
ATSDLNDPRIDTQY,14,TRBV24-1,.,TRBJ2-3
ASSLGTQETQY,11,TRBV7-2,once,TRBJ2-5
ASRGTYEQY,9,TRBV3-1/TRBV3-2,.,TRBJ2-7
ASSLAEAGNTIY,12,TRBV7-9,many,TRBJ1-3
AISESRATGSQEQF,14,TRBV10-3,.,TRBJ2-1
ASSGTEQTEAF,11,TRBV6-5,.,TRBJ1-1
ASSLAVGPYGYT,12,TRBV4-3,.,TRBJ1-2
ASSEKGGFTNTQY,13,TRBV9,.,TRBJ2-3
ASSSDTPHYEQY,12,TRBV27,.,TRBJ2-7
ASSWAVESNQPQH,13,TRBV19,.,TRBJ1-5
ASSPPNSGTEAF,12,TRBV6-5,few,TRBJ1-1
ASSPHRGLAKNIQY,14,TRBV28,.,TRBJ2-4
ASSLRGGDSYEQY,13,TRBV7-3,.,TRBJ2-7
ASSQEKAYGYT,11,TRBV4-3,.,TRBJ1-2
ASTHDGGVNGYT,12,TRBV19,.,TRBJ1-2
ASSLGDYYNEQF,12,TRBV7-2,.,TRBJ2-1
ASSWFGQGTNYGYT,14,TRBV21-1,.,TRBJ1-2
ATLGGVRTEAF,11,TRBV28,.,TRBJ1-1
ASSFGGTDEKLF,12,TRBV28,few,TRBJ1-4
ASSAYRDRGYT,11,TRBV9,.,TRBJ1-2
ASSQSYLSGANVLT,14,TRBV16,.,TRBJ2-6
ASSQEDRSSYNEQF,14,TRBV4-3,.,TRBJ2-1
ASSPRATTDTQY,12,TRBV7-3,.,TRBJ2-3
ASSQGGTPNEQF,12,TRBV4-1,once,TRBJ2-1
ASSSRDRGPYEQY,13,TRBV7-9,.,TRBJ2-7
ASQTLTSGVNTGELF,15,TRBV25-1,.,TRBJ2-2
ASRRGDTQY,9,TRBV30,once,TRBJ2-3
ASSWDRPAGEQY,12,TRBV5-1,.,TRBJ2-7
ASSPGNRARNEQY,13,TRBV5-1,.,TRBJ2-7
ASSYPENENSYNEQF,15,TRBV6-2/TRBV6-3,.,TRBJ2-1
ASSSQGSYEQY,11,TRBV7-2,few,TRBJ2-7
ASSPKGRDYEQY,12,TRBV5-6,.,TRBJ2-7
ASSQGQGASTGELF,14,TRBV4-1,.,TRBJ2-2
ASSRQALYEQY,11,TRBV5-4,.,TRBJ2-7
ASIPGSVGTDTQY,13,TRBV5-1,.,TRBJ2-3
ASSIGDKNIQY,11,TRBV19,.,TRBJ2-4